The 15 T cell receptor beta chains listed next were all sequenced from one sample in a study of T cell responses to AZD1222 COVID-19 vaccine. This table comes from immunoSEQ multiplex PCR, and its TCRdb copy is limited to in-frame clones, with some not included. The repertoire holds tens of thousands of clones, with approximately 86% as singletons. The sequences come from peripheral blood, collected on day 0 of AZD1222 vaccination. All receptors come from an adult in good health.

V and J are TRBV2 and TRBJ2-5; TRBD2 agrees at 10 bases. CDR1 is SNHLY and CDR2 is FYNNEI in the germline V gene. The V gene end was trimmed by 4 bases and the J gene end by 5 bases; junction bases not matched to a gene: 4. The CDR3 is 14 residues long. The CDR3 sequence: CASSGTSGGETQYF. DNA of the CDR3: TGTGCCAGCAGTGGGACTAGCGGTGGTGAGACCCAGTACTTC.

The chain employs TRBV28 and TRBJ1-4, with D unresolved. Trimming took off 2 bases at V and 0 bases at J, with 7 bases between the two ends. The germline gives CDR1 MDHEN, CDR2 SYDVKM. The CDR3 sequence is 15 residues long. The CDR3 is CASSLGQATNEKLFF. The DNA for the CDR3 is TGTGCCAGCAGTTTAGGTCAGGCAACTAATGAAAAACTGTTTTTT.

The chain uses TRBV7-2 and TRBJ2-1; TRBD2 is a possible D gene (6 bases). Between the trimmed V and J ends, which lost 1 base and 3 bases, there was a span of 10 bases. Germline-derived CDR1 and CDR2 are SGHTA and FQGNSA. The CDR3 spans 15 residues. CDR3 DNA sequence: TGTGCCAGCAGCTTAGAACTAGCCTTCTACAATGAGCAGTTCTTC. Amino acids: CASSLELAFYNEQFF. Filled out from reference TRBV7-2 and TRBJ2-1, the complete variable domain reads GAGVSQSPSNKVTEKGKDVELRCDPISGHTALYWYRQSLGQGLEFLIYFQGNSAPDKSGLPSDRFSAERTGGSVSTLTIQRTQQEDSAVYLCASSLELAFYNEQFFGPGTRLTVL.

The rearrangement links TRBV13 to TRBJ2-1; no reliable D call. Per the germline V gene, CDR1 is PRHDT and CDR2 is FYEKMQ (reference sequence). This CDR3 region has 12 residues. Trimming removed 2 bases at V and 8 bases at J, with 7 bases between. CDR3 in amino acids: CASSLFVYEQFF. CDR3 coding DNA: TGTGCCAGCAGCTTATTTGTTTATGAGCAGTTCTTC.

The chain couples TRBV5-1 to TRBJ1-2, with a possible D match to TRBD1 (6 bases). Trimming shortened V by 0 bases and J by 4 bases, and 13 bases separated the two germline ends. CDR3 length equals 15 residues. The germline CDR1 and CDR2 sequences are SGHRS and YFSETQ. CDR3 bases: TGCGCCAGCAGCTTGGATCCAGGGACATCCTATGGCTACACCTTC. As protein: CASSLDPGTSYGYTF.

This sequence joins TRBV10-3 and TRBJ2-1; 9 bases are a match to TRBD2. The germline CDR1 and CDR2 sequences are ENHRY and SYGVKD. Trimming cost V 5 bases and J 8 bases; bases outside gene matches: 10. The CDR3 has 15 residues. The CDR3 reads CAISPVSGSRDEQFF. CDR3 nucleotides: TGTGCCATCAGTCCGGTTAGCGGGAGTCGAGATGAGCAGTTCTTC.

V usage is TRBV6-5 and J usage is TRBJ1-2, with D possibly TRBD1 on 6 matching bases. The V end was cut by 9 bases, the J end by 3 bases, with 11 bases between. The CDR3 is 12 residues long. The germline gives CDR1 MNHEY, CDR2 SVGAGI. DNA of the CDR3: TGTGCCAGTTACAGGGTAGACTATGGCTACACCTTC. Its translation is CASYRVDYGYTF.

The chain has TRBV30 and TRBJ1-1; 10 bases align to TRBD1. CDR3 length: 14 amino acids. The V gene end was trimmed by 5 bases and the J gene end by 7 bases; junction bases not matched to a gene: 10. Germline values: CDR1 GTSNPN, CDR2 SVGIG (reference sequence). CDR3 loop: CAWGPGQGFNEAFF. The CDR3 nucleotides are TGTGCCTGGGGACCGGGACAGGGGTTTAATGAAGCTTTCTTT.

The chain combines TRBV5-1 with TRBJ1-5, with 8 bases lining up with TRBD1. The length of the CDR3 is 17 residues. With 1 base clipped from V and 11 bases from J, the junction kept 17 bases outside the gene matches. Germline CDR1 reads SGHRS; CDR2 reads YFSETQ. The CDR3 is CASSLSPGQGNLKTQHF. The CDR3 nucleotides are TGCGCCAGCAGCTTGTCCCCCGGACAGGGAAATTTAAAGACCCAGCATTTT.

In DNA form, the CDR3 reads TGTGCCAGCGGGGCGGACTATGGCTACACCTTC. It specifies CASGADYGYTF. The chain has TRBV6-5 and TRBJ1-2; D might be TRBD1 (5 bases). Per germline, CDR1 MNHEY and CDR2 SVGAGI. Trimming stripped 8 bases from V and 3 bases from J, with 7 bases between. CDR3 length equals 11 residues.

The chain uses TRBV2 and TRBJ2-5, with 11 bases identical to TRBD2. V dropped 5 bases and J dropped 4; count of bases not matched to a gene: 12. The germline gives CDR1 SNHLY, CDR2 FYNNEI. The CDR3 has 17 residues. CDR3 in amino acids: CASSNGLAGGGRETQYF. CDR3 in DNA: TGTGCCAGCAGTAACGGACTAGCGGGCGGGGGTAGAGAGACCCAGTACTTC.

The chain couples TRBV5-1 to TRBJ1-1, with 9 bases aligning to TRBD1. V dropped 4 bases and J dropped 0; count of bases not matched to a gene: 7. Looked up from germline, CDR1 is SGHRS and CDR2 is YFSETQ. The CDR3 extends over 16 amino acids. The CDR3 reads CASSKGQGSMNTEAFF. The CDR3 nucleotides are TGCGCCAGCAGCAAAGGACAGGGGTCCATGAACACTGAAGCTTTCTTT.

The V gene is TRBV19, the J gene TRBJ1-1; D not resolved. Trimming left V 5 bases short and J 4 bases short, with 11 bases between. This CDR3 has 13 amino acids. Per the germline V gene, CDR1 is LNHDA and CDR2 is SQIVND (reference sequence). The DNA of the CDR3 is TGTGCCAGTAGTGTTGGGTTGACCACTGAAGCTTTCTTT. Amino acids: CASSVGLTTEAFF.

The sample holds one count of this clone. The chain is built from TRBV27 and TRBJ1-5; TRBD1 aligns across 8 bases. Germline V gives CDR1 MNHEY, CDR2 SMNVEV (reference sequence). CDR3 length: 16 residues. V shed 5 bases and J 0 bases; nucleotides not matched to a gene: 6. The DNA for the CDR3 is TGTGCCAGCAGTCTGACAGGGGATTATAGCAATCAGCCCCAGCATTTT. This sequence encodes CASSLTGDYSNQPQHF.

The chain joins TRBV19 to TRBJ1-4; D possibly corresponds to TRBD1 (5 bases). The CDR3 sequence is 14 residues long. Trimming left V 4 bases short and J 3 bases short, with 9 bases between. Germline V gene sequence: CDR1 LNHDA, CDR2 SQIVND (reference sequence). DNA of the CDR3: TGTGCCAGTAGTAACAGGCGTTCTAATGAAAAACTGTTTTTT. Translation gives CASSNRRSNEKLFF.